One sample yielded the 30 T cell receptor beta chains listed below, sequenced in a study of T cells expressing NK-cell markers. Reanalyzing the 5' RACE reads, TCRdb keeps one entry per CDR3 protein, without DNA. The sample holds about 30,000 distinct CDR3 sequences. The source material was blood T cells: a sorted CD56 or NKG2C T cell subset, CD4+ or CD8+ T cells, or bulk PBMC T cells (not recorded which). All receptors derive from a woman between 18 and 70 years old in good health.

The J gene is TRBJ2-3, the V gene TRBV12-3 or TRBV12-4; the TRBD2 assignment by TCRdb is unverifiable without DNA. The CDR3 is 16 amino acids. CDR3 region: CASSFPGTWGADTQYF.

The V gene is TRBV5-1, the J gene TRBJ1-1; TCRdb gives TRBD1 as the D gene, but with no DNA this cannot be confirmed. The CDR3 runs to 15 residues. Germline values: CDR1 SGHRS, CDR2 YFSETQ. The CDR3 reads CASSLVPGGNTEAFF.

V gene TRBV9 combines with J gene TRBJ2-1; lacking DNA, the TRBD1 call made by TCRdb goes unchecked. CDR1 and CDR2 (germline): SGDLS, YYNGEE. There are 18 residues in the CDR3. This CDR3 reads CASSVSDRTPSSYNEQFF.

CDR3: CASSRNTVAKNIQYF. The chain links TRBV27 to TRBJ2-4. Germline V gene data show CDR1 as MNHEY and CDR2 as SMNVEV (reference sequence). The CDR3 runs 15 residues.

This rearrangement joins TRBV6-2 or TRBV6-3 to TRBJ2-2; TCRdb selects TRBD1, and the lack of DNA leaves this call unchecked. Looked up from germline, CDR1 is MNHEY and CDR2 is SVGEGT. The CDR3 is made up of 14 amino acids. The CDR3 sequence is CASNTGRLTGELFF.

The rearrangement uses TRBV20-1 and TRBJ1-1; as DNA is missing, the TRBD1 call by TCRdb cannot be tested. The germline CDR1 and CDR2 sequences are DFQATT and SNEGSKA (reference sequence). The CDR3 spans 14 residues. CDR3 sequence reads: CSASPRDRYTEAFF.

This chain connects TRBV5-1 to TRBJ1-1; the D call from TCRdb, TRBD1, cannot be confirmed without DNA. Germline CDR1 SGHRS, CDR2 YFSETQ. CDR3 length: 15 amino acids. The CDR3 reads CASSLEARGNTEAFF. Full variable domain (rest looked up from reference TRBV5-1 and TRBJ1-1): KAGVTQTPRYLIKTRGQQVTLSCSPISGHRSVSWYQQTPGQGLQFLFEYFSETQRNKGNFPGRFSGRQFSNSRSEMNVSTLELGDSALYLCASSLEARGNTEAFFGQGTRLTVV.

The genes are TRBV18 and TRBJ2-2. CDR1 KGHSH and CDR2 LQKENI come from the germline V gene. CDR3 length equals 15 residues. CDR3 sequence reads: CASSPSDENTGELFF. The full variable domain, in which reference TRBV18 and TRBJ2-2 provide the parts outside the CDR3, is NAGVMQNPRHLVRRRGQEARLRCSPMKGHSHVYWYRQLPEEGLKFMVYLQKENIIDESGMPKERFSAEFPKEGPSILRIQQVVRGDSAAYFCASSPSDENTGELFFGEGSRLTVL.

The gene calls are TRBV7-8 and TRBJ2-2. From germline, CDR1 is SGHVS and CDR2 FQNEAQ. The CDR3 sequence is 13 residues long. The CDR3 here is CASSLKDTGELFF.

This chain connects TRBV29-1 to TRBJ2-7; without DNA, the TCRdb call of TRBD1 cannot be checked. CDR1 and CDR2 (germline): SQVTM, ANQGSEA. The CDR3 runs to 12 residues. The CDR3 is CSVDSPGGEQYF.

This sequence joins TRBV27 and TRBJ2-3; TCRdb reports TRBD2, a call that lacks DNA to check it against. The germline CDR1 and CDR2 sequences are MNHEY and SMNVEV (reference sequence). CDR3 length: 15 residues. CDR3 region: CASSTLAGDTDTQYF.

V is TRBV18 and J is TRBJ2-7; TCRdb's D call, TRBD1, is unchecked because there is no DNA. Germline assignment: CDR1 KGHSH and CDR2 LQKENI. This CDR3 is built from 13 residues. The CDR3 sequence: CASSDRGRDEQYF.

The rearrangement uses TRBV20-1 and TRBJ2-2; without DNA, the TCRdb call of TRBD2 cannot be checked. The CDR3 has 16 residues. Per the germline V gene, CDR1 is DFQATT and CDR2 is SNEGSKA (reference sequence). This chain's CDR3 is CSARVLAGGRAGELFF.

The chain carries TRBV5-6 and TRBJ2-1; the TCRdb call, TRBD1, lacks DNA for checking. This CDR3 is built from 16 residues. In germline, CDR1 is SGHDT, CDR2 YYEEEE. CDR3 protein: CASSLFTGGSHNEQFF.

The chain combines TRBV28 with TRBJ1-4. The germline CDR1 and CDR2 sequences are MDHEN and SYDVKM. CDR3 length: 17 amino acids. CDR3 sequence: CASSLWGGQANNEKLFF.

V gene TRBV6-5 combines with J gene TRBJ1-4. The CDR3 runs to 14 residues. Germline V lookup: CDR1 MNHEY, CDR2 SVGAGI. This CDR3 reads CASSYRPDNEKLFF.

This sequence joins TRBV5-1 and TRBJ2-7; TCRdb proposes TRBD1, but this gene call is untestable without DNA. This CDR3 is 13 amino acids long. Germline CDR1 reads SGHRS; CDR2 reads YFSETQ. CDR3 sequence reads: CASSLDSFYEQYF.

The chain combines TRBV9 with TRBJ2-1; lacking DNA, the TRBD2 call made by TCRdb goes unchecked. The CDR3 runs 18 residues. The germline V gene encodes CDR1 SGDLS and CDR2 YYNGEE. The CDR3 loop reads CASSVVPSLTGVLGEQFF.

The chain employs TRBV2 and TRBJ2-3; TCRdb calls TRBD1, which cannot be checked without DNA. CDR3 size: 18 residues. CDR1 and CDR2 (germline): SNHLY, FYNNEI. CDR3 region: CASNLPGRDTGAGDTQYF.

This chain links TRBV16 with TRBJ2-5; TCRdb names TRBD1, which stays unverified in the absence of DNA. The CDR3 is 15 residues long. Per germline, CDR1 KGHSY and CDR2 FQNENV. CDR3 sequence reads: CASSPPRDSQETQYF.

V gene TRBV5-1 combines with J gene TRBJ2-3. CDR1 and CDR2 from the germline V gene are SGHRS and YFSETQ. The CDR3 totals 14 residues. CDR3 in amino acids: CASSGSASTDTQYF.

The chain couples TRBV6-5 to TRBJ2-1; TCRdb's D gene call, TRBD1, goes unchecked for lack of DNA. The germline gives CDR1 MNHEY, CDR2 SVGAGI. The CDR3 is 15 amino acids. The CDR3 region is CASSLYDGTSNEQFF.

J is TRBJ2-5 and V is TRBV30; no DNA is available, so the TRBD2 call from TCRdb remains unchecked. CDR3 size: 12 residues. Germline loops: CDR1 GTSNPN, CDR2 SVGIG (reference sequence). CDR3 sequence: CAQLGRGETQYF.

This chain connects TRBV12-3 or TRBV12-4 to TRBJ1-2. This CDR3 has 14 amino acids. This CDR3 is CASSPAGLVGGYTF.

The gene calls are TRBV7-6 and TRBJ2-1; TCRdb designates TRBD1, a call that cannot be tested without DNA. The CDR3 covers 13 residues. Germline V gene sequence: CDR1 SGHVS, CDR2 FNYEAQ. The CDR3 sequence is CASSLGTGNEQFF.

V and J are TRBV9 and TRBJ2-2; TCRdb designates TRBD2, a call that cannot be tested without DNA. The CDR3 has 15 amino acids. Germline CDR1 SGDLS, CDR2 YYNGEE. The CDR3 sequence: CASGGGEGYTGELFF. Variable domain in full (rest from reference TRBV9 and TRBJ2-2): DSGVTQTPKHLITATGQRVTLRCSPRSGDLSVYWYQQSLDQGLQFLIQYYNGEERAKGNILERFSAQQFPDLHSELNLSSLELGDSALYFCASGGGEGYTGELFFGEGSRLTVL.

The V and J genes are TRBV7-8 and TRBJ2-1; TCRdb proposes TRBD2, but this gene call is untestable without DNA. CDR1 is SGHVS and CDR2 is FQNEAQ in the germline V gene. This CDR3 contains 13 residues. CDR3 protein: CASSPGPLDEQFF.

The chain is built from TRBV4-1 and TRBJ1-4. In germline, CDR1 is MGHRA, CDR2 YSYEKL. The CDR3 sequence is 15 residues long. The CDR3 reads CASSQAVPLYEKLFF.

The gene calls are TRBV6-1 and TRBJ2-1; TCRdb returns TRBD1, unconfirmable since there is no DNA. The CDR3 spans 15 residues. In germline, CDR1 is MNHNS, CDR2 SASEGT. This CDR3 is CASGTPNLSANEQFF.

The rearrangement links TRBV15 to TRBJ1-5; the TCRdb D gene call, TRBD1, has no DNA to confirm it. The CDR3 spans 13 residues. Germline values: CDR1 LNHNV, CDR2 YYDKDF (reference sequence). CDR3 amino acids: CATKDRENQPQHF.